This T cell receptor (beta chain) appears in the sequencing data of a study of OX40 agonist ivuxolimab in advanced cancers. The overall study: Around 40% of patients had received prior checkpoint inhibitor therapy. Study-wide points: Researchers did not establish what antigens the expanded peripheral T cells target.

As to this clone: Its antigen is unknown.

Assay used: immunoSEQ multiplex PCR; TCRdb lists only in-frame clones, some missing. The table lists 55,000 to 80,000 clones, around 90% of them singletons. Trimming pared 4 bases from V and 5 bases from J, leaving 13 bases between. The CDR3 spans 14 residues. CDR1 SGHRS and CDR2 YFSETQ come from the germline V gene. The rearrangement links TRBV5-1 to TRBJ2-1, with D tentatively TRBD2 (7 bases). The sample here was CD4+ or CD8+ T cells sorted from blood, taken in a trial of the OX40 agonist ivuxolimab. The receptor's source is an adult with an advanced solid tumor such as melanoma, head and neck, liver or kidney cancer. The CDR3 spells CASSPRGANNEQFF. The CDR3, as DNA: TGCGCCAGCAGCCCCCGGGGGGCAAACAATGAGCAGTTCTTC.